The present TCR beta chain was sequenced within a study of blood T cell repertoires in COVID-19. Overall study: Samples came from the United States, Italy and Spain, spanning acute and convalescent COVID-19.

The method was immunoSEQ multiplex PCR; TCRdb's version includes in-frame clones alone and lacks a portion of them. The table has 250,000 to 350,000 clones, roughly nine tenths seen once; the top ten hold roughly 2%. Germline V gives CDR1 SGHTA, CDR2 FQGNSA. CDR3 length: 15 residues. The ends were cut back, 5 bases at V and 3 bases at J, with 17 bases in the middle. This clone has more than one count but fewer than ten. J is TRBJ2-7 and V is TRBV7-2; D gene ambiguous. The clonotype originates from a woman aged 50 to 65 who had recovered from COVID-19. Sequenced input: peripheral blood. CDR3 nucleotide sequence: TGTGCCAGCAGCCTCGCCCCGAGAACGGGCTACGAGCAGTACTTC. Its protein product is CASSLAPRTGYEQYF.